Shown below are 16 T cell receptor beta chains from a single sample sequenced in a study of CD8+CD57+ T cells in acquired aplastic anemia. The study profiled TCR beta VDJ and CDR3 using genomic DNA as template. One entry per CDR3 protein results from TCRdb running MiXCR on the reads. The profile shows just over 150,000 distinct CDR3 sequences, around 52% of them singletons. For sequencing, patients were chosen who had shown expansion of CD8+CD57+ cells by flow cytometry. Sequencing used sorted CD4+, CD8+, or CD8+CD57+ T cells (not recorded which) from PBMCs. Receptors originate from a human donor with aplastic anemia.

The J gene is TRBJ1-1, the V gene TRBV7-9; tentatively, D is TRBD1 (5 bases). V lost 9 bases, J lost 4 bases, and 9 bases lay in between. CDR1 is SEHNR and CDR2 is FQNEAQ in the germline V gene (reference sequence). The CDR3 runs to 11 residues. The CDR3 reads CASGTSTEAFF. The CDR3, as DNA: TGTGCCAGTGGGACGTCCACTGAAGCTTTCTTT.

The table lists this clonotype with a few counts. The V gene is TRBV2, the J gene TRBJ1-3; TRBD1 matches at 8 bases. Germline CDR1 is SNHLY and CDR2 is FYNNEI. This CDR3 spans 15 amino acids. V lost 7 bases to trimming and J lost 7 bases; unmatched junction nucleotides: 12. CDR3 nucleotide sequence: TGTGCCAGCACGACTCGAGGAGACAGGGGTAACACCATATATTTT. As protein: CASTTRGDRGNTIYF.

This clonotype was detected many times. The chain couples TRBV7-2 to TRBJ2-2; 9 positions match TRBD2. Unmatched junction bases numbered 4, after V lost 4 bases and J lost 4 bases. CDR1 and CDR2 (germline): SGHTA, FQGNSA. This CDR3 has 15 amino acids. The CDR3 coding sequence is TGTGCCAGCAGCTCGACTAGCGGTTTCACCGGGGAGCTGTTTTTT. It specifies CASSSTSGFTGELFF.

This clonotype was counted many times. The genes are TRBV6-1 and TRBJ2-7; 8 bases are shared with TRBD1. Germline loops: CDR1 MNHNS, CDR2 SASEGT. The V and J ends lost 5 bases and 3 bases, in that order; junction bases with no gene match: 9. There are 15 residues in the CDR3. CDR3: CASSPLGQGIYEQYF. CDR3 bases: TGTGCCAGCAGTCCGCTTGGACAGGGTATCTACGAGCAGTACTTC.

The CDR3 here is CASSGHPGTGDTDTQYF. CDR3 nucleotide sequence: TGTGCCAGCAGCGGCCACCCCGGGACAGGGGACACAGATACGCAGTATTTT. This chain joins TRBV9 and TRBJ2-3, with TRBD1 matching over 10 bases. Germline V gene sequence: CDR1 SGDLS, CDR2 YYNGEE. After removal of 3 bases from V and 2 bases from J, the junction contained 9 bases not matched to a gene. There are 17 residues in the CDR3.

The V gene is TRBV7-9, the J gene TRBJ2-7; D gene uncertain. The germline CDR1 and CDR2 sequences are SEHNR and FQNEAQ (reference sequence). The V and J ends lost 6 bases and 7 bases respectively, with 13 bases between them. The CDR3 sequence is 12 residues long. CDR3 in DNA: TGTGCCAGCAGGGTCCTGGACCAAGAGCAGTACTTC. This codes for CASRVLDQEQYF. The full variable domain, in which reference TRBV7-9 and TRBJ2-7 provide the parts outside the CDR3, is DTGVSQNPRHKITKRGQNVTFRCDPISEHNRLYWYRQTLGQGPEFLTYFQNEAQLEKSRLLSDRFSAERPKGSFSTLEIQRTEQGDSAMYLCASRVLDQEQYFGPGTRLTVT.

The chain couples TRBV6-1 to TRBJ1-2; a possible D gene is TRBD1 (5 bases). There are 16 residues in the CDR3. The V end was cut by 2 bases, the J end by 0 bases, with 13 bases between. CDR1 is MNHNS and CDR2 is SASEGT in the germline V gene. The CDR3 sequence is CASSERAGPANYGYTF. CDR3 nucleotides: TGTGCCAGCAGTGAAAGGGCAGGGCCAGCTAACTATGGCTACACCTTC.

This chain joins TRBV20-1 and TRBJ1-2; D gene ambiguous. The germline CDR1 and CDR2 sequences are DFQATT and SNEGSKA (reference sequence). The V end was cut by 0 bases, the J end by 8 bases, with 16 bases between. CDR3 length: 14 amino acids. The CDR3 nucleotides read TGCAGTGCTAGAGAGGCCAGGACGACCAACGGCTACACCTTC. It codes for CSAREARTTNGYTF.

The chain couples TRBV20-1 to TRBJ2-7; 10 bases fit TRBD2. This CDR3 comprises 13 residues. The V gene's germline CDR1 is DFQATT and CDR2 SNEGSKA (reference sequence). V lost 4 bases, J lost 3 bases, and 3 bases stayed unmatched. DNA of the CDR3: TGCAGTGCTACTAGCGGGGGTGTCTACGAGCAGTACTTC. It specifies CSATSGGVYEQYF.

To note about this clonotype: The CDR3 ends on some other residue instead of the conserved phenylalanine or tryptophan, so this is likely a read error. V is TRBV2 and J is TRBJ1-1; D is possibly TRBD1 (6 bases). The length of the CDR3 is 14 residues. Germline lookup yields CDR1 SNHLY and CDR2 FYNNEI. V lost 7 bases to trimming and J lost 0 bases, with 12 bases between them. The CDR3, as DNA: TGTGCCAGCAACCTCGGACAGCTGAACACTGAAGCTTTCTCT. As protein: CASNLGQLNTEAFS.

The V call is TRBV14, the J call TRBJ2-3, with TRBD2 matching over 13 bases. The V gene's germline CDR1 is SGHDN and CDR2 FVKESK. Trimming at V came to 3 bases and at J to 3 bases, leaving 6 bases not matched to a gene. The length of the CDR3 is 17 residues. The CDR3 DNA sequence: TGTGCCAGCAGCCATGCTGTGACTAGCGGGGGGACAGATACGCAGTATTTT. This translates into CASSHAVTSGGTDTQYF.

This clonotype was observed many times. The gene calls are TRBV7-3 and TRBJ1-1; possible D gene TRBD1, 5 bases. Germline V gene lookup returns CDR1 SGHTA and CDR2 FQGTGA. Trimming stripped 8 bases from V and 4 bases from J, with 14 bases between. This CDR3 is 13 amino acids long. CDR3 protein: CASGIGGGTEAFF. For the CDR3, the DNA is TGTGCCAGCGGAATTGGGGGAGGCACTGAAGCTTTCTTT.

This clonotype was detected only a few times. This may be a read error, as it is one base from a much larger clone. J is TRBJ2-3 and V is TRBV7-2; D might be TRBD2 (6 bases). The CDR3 totals 13 residues. Trimming removed 4 bases from V and 8 bases from J, with 13 bases in between. Germline CDR1 and CDR2: SGHTA and FQGNSA. The CDR3 DNA reads as TGTGCCAGCAGCTCAGCGCAGGGAGGTACGCAGTATTTT. Amino acid sequence: CASSSAQGGTQYF.

A note on this clonotype: Just one base apart from a much larger clone, this may be a read error. The chain combines TRBV12-3 or TRBV12-4 with TRBJ2-7; 10 bases fit TRBD2. Trimming removed 5 bases from V and 0 bases from J; junction bases left unmatched: 7. This CDR3 has 16 residues. The CDR3 coding sequence is TGTGCCAGCAGTGGGGGACTAGCGACATTCTCCTACGAGCAGTACTTC. As protein: CASSGGLATFSYEQYF.

Many counts were recorded for this clonotype. V and J are TRBV7-2 and TRBJ2-7; 16 nucleotides match TRBD2. The CDR3 is 17 residues long. Trimming took 3 bases from V and 2 from J; bases not matched to a gene: 4. CDR1 is SGHTA and CDR2 is FQGNSA in the germline V gene. The CDR3 sequence: CASSFPGLAGGTYEQYF. The CDR3 DNA follows: TGTGCCAGCAGCTTTCCGGGACTAGCGGGAGGGACCTACGAGCAGTACTTC.

There are many counts of this clonotype. J is TRBJ2-7 and V is TRBV12-3 or TRBV12-4; 8 bases match TRBD1. The CDR3 runs 17 residues. Losses at the gene ends were 6 bases for V and 1 base for J; bases not matched to a gene: 14. The DNA for the CDR3 is TGTGCCAGCAGCAGCAGCCCCGGACAGGGAGGTTCCTACGAGCAGTACTTC. Its translation: CASSSSPGQGGSYEQYF.